The 2 T cell receptor beta chains in this list originate from one sample, sequenced in a study of blood T cell repertoires in COVID-19 (dated by TCRdb to the early 2020s). The library was made by the immunoSEQ multiplex PCR assay. What TCRdb holds here is the immuneACCESS table cut down to in-frame rearrangements. Part of the clones is not present; checked against another copy, under half of the missing clones reflect an unresolved V gene, and the others are unexplained. Present in this sample are 60,000 to 75,000 clones, about four fifths of which were seen just once. Clones ranked in the top ten supply around 9.7% of the sample. Sequenced material: peripheral blood. These TCRs come from an elderly woman with acute or convalescent COVID-19.

The table lists this clone with a count of one. V is TRBV5-5 and J is TRBJ2-5, with D tentatively TRBD1 (5 bases). Trimming left V 5 bases short and J 3 bases short, with 14 bases between. The CDR3 loop spans 14 amino acids. Germline CDR1 reads SGHKS; CDR2 reads YYEKEE (reference sequence). CDR3: CASSPRQTEETQYF. The DNA for the CDR3 is TGTGCCAGCAGTCCCCGACAGACCGAAGAGACCCAGTACTTC. Full variable domain (missing parts from reference TRBV5-5 and TRBJ2-5): DAGVTQSPTHLIKTRGQQVTLRCSPISGHKSVSWYQQVLGQGPQFIFQYYEKEERGRGNFPDRFSARQFPNYSSELNVNALLLGDSALYLCASSPRQTEETQYFGPGTRLLVL.

The V call is TRBV2, the J call TRBJ1-2, with TRBD1 identical over 9 bases. The CDR3 is 13 amino acids. Looked up from germline, CDR1 is SNHLY and CDR2 is FYNNEI. Germline trimming cut 7 bases from V and 4 bases from J; bases unmatched to any gene: 4. CDR3 sequence reads: CASMDRGTYGYTF. Written as DNA, the CDR3 is TGTGCCAGCATGGACAGGGGTACCTATGGCTACACCTTC. The full variable domain, rest sourced from reference TRBV2 and TRBJ1-2, is EPEVTQTPSHQVTQMGQEVILRCVPISNHLYFYWYRQILGQKVEFLVSFYNNEISEKSEIFDDQFSVERPDGSNFTLKIRSTKLEDSAMYFCASMDRGTYGYTFGSGTRLTVV.